Reported below is one T cell receptor beta chain. This sample is drawn from a study of radiotherapy plus CTLA-4 blockade in lung cancer. This CDR3 is built from 16 residues. V gave up 6 bases and J gave up 0 bases; unmatched junction bases: 9. The germline CDR1 and CDR2 sequences are LGHNA and YSLEER. The repertoire was sequenced with immunoSEQ multiplex PCR; TCRdb's copy has only in-frame clones and lacks some. The sample records tens of thousands of clones, roughly four fifths being singletons. The sample in question was peripheral blood, obtained from a patient treated with radiotherapy plus ipilimumab. This clonotype was obtained from a human donor with non-small cell lung cancer who had stable disease on radiotherapy plus ipilimumab. The chain combines TRBV4-3 with TRBJ2-7, with 9 bases lining up with TRBD1. In DNA form, the CDR3 reads TGCGCCAGCAGTCAAAGGACAGGGGAGAGCTCCTACGAGCAGTACTTC. This sequence encodes CASSQRTGESSYEQYF.